Listed below are T cell receptor beta chains from one sample, sequenced in a study of blood T cells in healthy people across ages. TCRdb called the 5' RACE reads again in MiXCR, with one record for every CDR3 protein. The sample holds roughly 2 million distinct CDR3 sequences, 49% seen once. Material for sequencing was blood. The receptors here all came from a woman between 40 and 55 years old in good health. CDR3s include the opening cysteine and the closing phenylalanine or tryptophan. The order of the fields is J gene, clone size, D gene, V gene, CDR3 protein. D genes are given only for firm matches. Clone sizes are given selectively: once, few, many, or a class where the clone is expanded.

j_call: TRBJ2-7; clone_size: many; d_call: NA; v_call: TRBV10-3; cdr3_aa: CAISAREGSSYEQYF
j_call: TRBJ2-3; clone_size: NA; d_call: TRBD1; v_call: TRBV29-1; cdr3_aa: CSAGQGAPDTQYF
j_call: TRBJ2-2; clone_size: NA; d_call: NA; v_call: TRBV29-1; cdr3_aa: CSGGESLWTGELFF
j_call: TRBJ1-2; clone_size: NA; d_call: NA; v_call: TRBV28; cdr3_aa: CASSLRVLRGYTF
j_call: TRBJ2-2; clone_size: NA; d_call: TRBD1; v_call: TRBV6-6; cdr3_aa: CASSYRGQDTGELFF
j_call: TRBJ2-4; clone_size: many; d_call: TRBD1; v_call: TRBV12-3/TRBV12-4; cdr3_aa: CASSWDRIAKNIQYF
j_call: TRBJ1-1; clone_size: NA; d_call: NA; v_call: TRBV4-1; cdr3_aa: CASSQERFDSLNTEAFF
j_call: TRBJ2-1; clone_size: few; d_call: NA; v_call: TRBV25-1; cdr3_aa: CASSGLTYNEQFF
j_call: TRBJ2-7; clone_size: NA; d_call: NA; v_call: TRBV7-2; cdr3_aa: CASSFQGWYEQYF
j_call: TRBJ2-3; clone_size: NA; d_call: TRBD2; v_call: TRBV5-1; cdr3_aa: CASSLASAPGTSGGMATDTQYF
j_call: TRBJ1-5; clone_size: few; d_call: NA; v_call: TRBV4-1; cdr3_aa: CASSPGPGISNQPQHF
j_call: TRBJ1-6; clone_size: NA; d_call: NA; v_call: TRBV7-2; cdr3_aa: CASSPPLGDNSPLHF
j_call: TRBJ2-7; clone_size: NA; d_call: NA; v_call: TRBV15; cdr3_aa: CATSRDKVYEQYF
j_call: TRBJ1-2; clone_size: NA; d_call: TRBD1; v_call: TRBV28; cdr3_aa: CASSLWDRAHGYTF
j_call: TRBJ1-2; clone_size: few; d_call: NA; v_call: TRBV6-2/TRBV6-3; cdr3_aa: CASSLQVDYGYTF
j_call: TRBJ2-3; clone_size: NA; d_call: TRBD1; v_call: TRBV29-1; cdr3_aa: CSVQTGGGRGDTQYF
j_call: TRBJ2-5; clone_size: NA; d_call: TRBD2; v_call: TRBV2; cdr3_aa: CASSEARGGRETQYF
j_call: TRBJ2-1; clone_size: NA; d_call: NA; v_call: TRBV12-3/TRBV12-4; cdr3_aa: CASSTLRAKSYNEQFF